This T cell receptor (beta chain) was captured in a study of blood T cell repertoires in COVID-19. At the level of the study: Some COVID-19 samples were acute and others convalescent; all came from the United States, Italy and Spain. From T cells, B-cell-depleted T cells, or PBMCs came the material, which was cDNA or gDNA.

In the original processing: Reference gene primer amplification gave estimated nucleated cell counts. Profiling relied on immunoSEQ multiplex PCR, and the TCRdb table lists in-frame clones only, not all of them. The V and J calls and the clone size are those of that table, but D and trimming were determined from the DNA. The sample lists 200,000 or so clones, 83% occurring once. Germline trimming cut 7 bases from V and 7 bases from J; bases unmatched to any gene: 2. The CDR3 totals 12 residues. Germline V gene lookup returns CDR1 SNHLY and CDR2 FYNNEI. This chain connects TRBV2 to TRBJ1-4, with 8 bases lining up with TRBD1. This clonotype originated in a woman aged 40 to 49 with acute or convalescent COVID-19. Material for sequencing was peripheral blood. As DNA, the CDR3 is TGTGCCAGCACCGGGACAGGTGAAAAACTGTTTTTT. It yields the protein CASTGTGEKLFF.